This TCR beta chain was sequenced during a study of blood T cell repertoires in COVID-19. Study details: The United States, Italy and Spain provided the acute and convalescent COVID-19 samples. In each case, the material was cDNA or gDNA derived from T cells, B-cell-depleted T cells, or PBMCs.

Germline V CDR1 and CDR2: MNHEY, SMNVEV (reference sequence). CDR3 length equals 14 residues. The V end was cut by 5 bases, the J end by 1 base, with 11 bases between. Clones were sequenced by immunoSEQ multiplex PCR, and TCRdb holds only the in-frame ones, with some missing. This table has approximately 260,000 clones, around 85% appearing once. The specimen sequenced was peripheral blood. This chain connects TRBV27 to TRBJ1-1; weak D call: TRBD1 (5 bases). The clonotype originates from a woman aged 40 to 55 with active or convalescent COVID-19. The CDR3 region is CASSAGRKNTEAFF. DNA of the CDR3: TGTGCCAGCAGTGCGGGACGGAAGAACACTGAAGCTTTCTTT.